This T cell receptor beta chain was documented in a study of molecular identifiers for immune sequencing clone quantification. Study at large: In the replicates, RNA derived from approximately 20,000 or 100,000 naive CD8 cells was divided into five parts, and four were sequenced.

A word on this clonotype: What it recognizes is unknown. Relative to the germline gene, one junction end is altered; a read error may explain this.

Previously described methods with listed TCR primers produced the bulk TCR libraries. TCRdb reanalysed the PCR reads using MiXCR and keeps one entry per CDR3 protein. The sample shows under 600,000 distinct CDR3 sequences, approximately 25% of them seen only once. Construction of naive CD8 libraries employed about 19,000 to 1,000,000 sorted cells together with 10%, 30% or 50% RNA. Broader study findings: Jurkat TCR RNA from one cell was spiked into approximately 1 million naive cells, and it was reportedly detectable there.

This TCR derives from a human donor in good health. Some libraries in this study had Jurkat cell RNA spiked in. Sequencing was performed on naive CD8+ T cells from blood, with Jurkat cell RNA spiked in. Sample subset: FACS-sorted CD8+CD4-CCR7+CD45RA+ naive T cells.

The CDR3 nucleotides read TGTTCCACGGGGGGACAGATGCAAGGGACCCAGTACTTC. Translating it yields CSTGGQMQGTQYF. V is TRBV7-9 and J is TRBJ2-5; D could derive from TRBD1 or TRBD2 (7 bases each). Per the germline V gene, CDR1 is SEHNR and CDR2 is FQNEAQ (reference sequence). This CDR3 contains 13 residues.